This T cell receptor (beta chain) comes out of a study of cytomegalovirus exposure and HLA in healthy donors. The PCR ran on 60 Vbeta and 13 Jbeta primers. Repertoires were generated with immunoSEQ multiplex PCR, while TCRdb's copy carries only in-frame clones and drops some. The sample lists under 130,000 clones, around 77% occurring once. The CDR3 totals 13 residues. Per germline, CDR1 MNHEY and CDR2 SMNVEV (reference sequence). Trimming removed 9 bases from V and 5 bases from J, with 16 bases in between. Among the donors, all were healthy bone marrow donors. This sequence was found in a woman between 40 and 50 years old in good health and CMV-seropositive. Material: PBMCs. This rearrangement joins TRBV27 to TRBJ2-5, with a possible D match to TRBD2 (7 bases). The chain's CDR3 is CARGGARGETQYF. In nucleotides, the CDR3 is TGTGCCAGGGGGGGGGCCCGGGGGGAGACCCAGTACTTC.